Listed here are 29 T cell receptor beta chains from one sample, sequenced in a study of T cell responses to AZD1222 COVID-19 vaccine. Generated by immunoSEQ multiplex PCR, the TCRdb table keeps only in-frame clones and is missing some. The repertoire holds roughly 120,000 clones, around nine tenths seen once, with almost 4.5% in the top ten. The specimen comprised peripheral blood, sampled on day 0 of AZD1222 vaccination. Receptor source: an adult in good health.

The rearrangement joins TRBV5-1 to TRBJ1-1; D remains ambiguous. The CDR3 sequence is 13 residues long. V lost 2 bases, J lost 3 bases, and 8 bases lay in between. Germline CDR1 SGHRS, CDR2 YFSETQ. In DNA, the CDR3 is TGCGCCAGCAGCTTCGGAGGGTACACTGAAGCTTTCTTT. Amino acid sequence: CASSFGGYTEAFF.

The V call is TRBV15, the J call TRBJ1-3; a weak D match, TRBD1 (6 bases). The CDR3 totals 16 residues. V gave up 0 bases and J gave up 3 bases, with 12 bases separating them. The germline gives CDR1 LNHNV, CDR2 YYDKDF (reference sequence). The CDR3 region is CATSRDQGTGGNTIYF. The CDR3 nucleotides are TGTGCCACCAGCAGAGATCAGGGGACGGGTGGAAACACCATATATTTT. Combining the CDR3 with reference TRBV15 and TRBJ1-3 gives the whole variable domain DAMVIQNPRYQVTQFGKPVTLSCSQTLNHNVMYWYQQKSSQAPKLLFHYYDKDFNNEADTPDNFQSRRPNTSFCFLDIRSPGLGDTAMYLCATSRDQGTGGNTIYFGEGSWLTVV.

CDR3: CASSLRGDLGETQYF. CDR3 DNA: TGTGCCAGCAGCTTAAGAGGGGACCTCGGGGAGACCCAGTACTTC. The chain joins TRBV7-9 to TRBJ2-5; possibly TRBD1 or TRBD2 for D (5 bases each). CDR3 length equals 15 residues. Germline V gives CDR1 SEHNR, CDR2 FQNEAQ (reference sequence). The V and J ends lost 2 bases and 5 bases respectively, with 15 bases between them.

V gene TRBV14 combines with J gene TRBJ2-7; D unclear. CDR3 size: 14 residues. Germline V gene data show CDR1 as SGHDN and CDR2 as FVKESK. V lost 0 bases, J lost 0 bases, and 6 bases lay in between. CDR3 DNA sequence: TGTGCCAGCAGCCAAGACACAATCTCCTACGAGCAGTACTTC. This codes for CASSQDTISYEQYF.

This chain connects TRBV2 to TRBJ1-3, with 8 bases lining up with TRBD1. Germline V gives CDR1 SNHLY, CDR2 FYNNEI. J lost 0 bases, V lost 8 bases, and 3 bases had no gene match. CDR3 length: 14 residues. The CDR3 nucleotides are TGTGCCAGCGGCAGGGGGCACTCTGGAAACACCATATATTTT. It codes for CASGRGHSGNTIYF.

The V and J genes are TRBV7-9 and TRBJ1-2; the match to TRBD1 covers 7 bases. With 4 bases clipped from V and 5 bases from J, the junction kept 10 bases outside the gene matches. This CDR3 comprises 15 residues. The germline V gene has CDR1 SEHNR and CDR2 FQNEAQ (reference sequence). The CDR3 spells CASSYASTGLYGYTF. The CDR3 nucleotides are TGTGCCAGCAGCTACGCGTCGACAGGGTTATATGGCTACACCTTC.

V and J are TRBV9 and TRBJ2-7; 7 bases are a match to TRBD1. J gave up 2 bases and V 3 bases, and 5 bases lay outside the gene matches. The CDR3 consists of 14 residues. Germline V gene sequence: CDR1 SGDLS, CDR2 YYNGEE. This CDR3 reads CASSAQQGPYEQYF. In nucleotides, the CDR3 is TGTGCCAGCAGCGCACAACAGGGGCCCTACGAGCAGTACTTC. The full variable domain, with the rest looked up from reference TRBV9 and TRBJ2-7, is DSGVTQTPKHLITATGQRVTLRCSPRSGDLSVYWYQQSLDQGLQFLIQYYNGEERAKGNILERFSAQQFPDLHSELNLSSLELGDSALYFCASSAQQGPYEQYFGPGTRLTVT.

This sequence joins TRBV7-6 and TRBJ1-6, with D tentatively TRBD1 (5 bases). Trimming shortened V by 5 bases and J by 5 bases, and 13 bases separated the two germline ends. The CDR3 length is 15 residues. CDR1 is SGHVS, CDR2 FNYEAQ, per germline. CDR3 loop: CASSPQGLDNSPLHF. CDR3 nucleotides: TGTGCCAGCAGCCCCCAGGGTCTGGATAATTCACCCCTCCACTTT.

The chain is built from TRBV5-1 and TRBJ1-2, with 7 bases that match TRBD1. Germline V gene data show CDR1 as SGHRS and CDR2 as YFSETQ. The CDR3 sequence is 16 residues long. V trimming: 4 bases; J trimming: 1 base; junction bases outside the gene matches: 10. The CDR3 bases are TGCGCCAGCAGCGGTGGGACAGCAACAATTAACTATGGCTACACCTTC. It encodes CASSGGTATINYGYTF. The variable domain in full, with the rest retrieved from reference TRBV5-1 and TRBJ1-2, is KAGVTQTPRYLIKTRGQQVTLSCSPISGHRSVSWYQQTPGQGLQFLFEYFSETQRNKGNFPGRFSGRQFSNSRSEMNVSTLELGDSALYLCASSGGTATINYGYTFGSGTRLTVV.

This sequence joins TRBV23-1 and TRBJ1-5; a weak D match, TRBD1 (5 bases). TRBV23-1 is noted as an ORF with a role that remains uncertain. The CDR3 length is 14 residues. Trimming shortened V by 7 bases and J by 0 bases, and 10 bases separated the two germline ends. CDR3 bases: TGCGCCAGCAACCCGGGGGATAGCAATCAGCCCCAGCATTTT. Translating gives CASNPGDSNQPQHF.

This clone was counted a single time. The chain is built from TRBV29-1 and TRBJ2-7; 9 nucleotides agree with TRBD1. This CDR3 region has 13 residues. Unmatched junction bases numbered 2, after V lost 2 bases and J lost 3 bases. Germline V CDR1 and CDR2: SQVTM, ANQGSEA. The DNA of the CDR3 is TGCAGCGTTGAATCGGGACAGGGCTACGAGCAGTACTTC. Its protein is CSVESGQGYEQYF.

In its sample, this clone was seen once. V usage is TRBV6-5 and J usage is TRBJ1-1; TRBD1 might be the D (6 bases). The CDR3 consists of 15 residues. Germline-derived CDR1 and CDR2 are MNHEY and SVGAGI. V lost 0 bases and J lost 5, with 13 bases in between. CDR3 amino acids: CASSYSNRARTEAFF. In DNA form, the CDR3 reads TGTGCCAGCAGTTACTCGAACAGGGCTAGAACTGAAGCTTTCTTT.

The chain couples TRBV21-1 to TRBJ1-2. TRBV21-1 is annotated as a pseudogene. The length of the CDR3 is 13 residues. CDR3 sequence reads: CASTLTRDYGYTF. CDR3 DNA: TGTGCCAGCACACTTACCCGGGACTATGGCTACACCTTC.

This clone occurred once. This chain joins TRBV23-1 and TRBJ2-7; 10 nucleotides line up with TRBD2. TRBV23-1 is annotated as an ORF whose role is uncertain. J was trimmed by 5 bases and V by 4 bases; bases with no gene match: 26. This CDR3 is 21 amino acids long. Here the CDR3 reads CASSRHTGPVGEAGGDHEQYF. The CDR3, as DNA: TGCGCCAGCAGTCGCCACACAGGACCGGTGGGGGAAGCGGGAGGGGACCACGAGCAGTACTTC.

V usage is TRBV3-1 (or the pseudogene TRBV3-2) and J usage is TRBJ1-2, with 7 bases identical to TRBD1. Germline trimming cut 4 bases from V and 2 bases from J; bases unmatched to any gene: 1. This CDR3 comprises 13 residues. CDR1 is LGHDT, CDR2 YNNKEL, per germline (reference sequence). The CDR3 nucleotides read TGTGCCAGCAGCCGGGACAGCAACTATGGCTACACCTTC. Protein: CASSRDSNYGYTF.

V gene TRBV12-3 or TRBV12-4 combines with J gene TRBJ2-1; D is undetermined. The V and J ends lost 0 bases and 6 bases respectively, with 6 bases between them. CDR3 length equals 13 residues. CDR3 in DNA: TGTGCCAGCAGTTTAGCCGGTAGCAATGAGCAGTTCTTC. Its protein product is CASSLAGSNEQFF.

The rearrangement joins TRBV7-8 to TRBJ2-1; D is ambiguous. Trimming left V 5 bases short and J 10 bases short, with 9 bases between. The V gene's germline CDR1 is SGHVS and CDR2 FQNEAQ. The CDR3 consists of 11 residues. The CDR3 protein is CASSPLKEQFF. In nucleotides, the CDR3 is TGTGCCAGCAGCCCGCTGAAGGAGCAGTTCTTC.

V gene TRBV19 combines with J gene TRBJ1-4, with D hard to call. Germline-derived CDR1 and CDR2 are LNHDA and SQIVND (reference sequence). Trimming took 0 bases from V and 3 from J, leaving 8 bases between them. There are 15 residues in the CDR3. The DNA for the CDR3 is TGTGCCAGTAGTATAGATGCCGGATCTAATGAAAAACTGTTTTTT. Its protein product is CASSIDAGSNEKLFF.

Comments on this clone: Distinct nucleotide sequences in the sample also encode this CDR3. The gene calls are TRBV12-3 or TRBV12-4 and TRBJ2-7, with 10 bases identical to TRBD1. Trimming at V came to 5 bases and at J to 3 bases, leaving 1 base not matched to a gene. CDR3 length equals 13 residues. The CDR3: CASSRDRGYEQYF. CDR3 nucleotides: TGTGCCAGCAGTCGGGACAGGGGCTACGAGCAGTACTTC.

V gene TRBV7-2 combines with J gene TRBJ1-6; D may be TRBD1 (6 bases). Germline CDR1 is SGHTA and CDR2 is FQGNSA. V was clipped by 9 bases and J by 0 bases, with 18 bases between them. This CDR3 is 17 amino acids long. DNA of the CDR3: TGTGCCAGTAATGCAGGGGCAGCCTCCTCCTATAATTCACCCCTCCACTTT. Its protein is CASNAGAASSYNSPLHF. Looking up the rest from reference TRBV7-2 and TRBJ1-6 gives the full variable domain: GAGVSQSPSNKVTEKGKDVELRCDPISGHTALYWYRQSLGQGLEFLIYFQGNSAPDKSGLPSDRFSAERTGGSVSTLTIQRTQQEDSAVYLCASNAGAASSYNSPLHFGNGTRLTVT.

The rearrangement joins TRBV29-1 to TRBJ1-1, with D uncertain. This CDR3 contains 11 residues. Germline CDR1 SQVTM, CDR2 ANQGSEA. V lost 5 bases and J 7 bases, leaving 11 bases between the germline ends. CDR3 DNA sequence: TGCAGCGTTCGTGTGGGTTTTGAAGCTTTCTTT. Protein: CSVRVGFEAFF.

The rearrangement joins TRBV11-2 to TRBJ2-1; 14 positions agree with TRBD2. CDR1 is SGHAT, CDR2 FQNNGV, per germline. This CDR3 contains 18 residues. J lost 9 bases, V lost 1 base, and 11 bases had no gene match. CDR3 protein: CASSLVAGTSGRTGEQFF. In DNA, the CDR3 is TGTGCCAGCAGCTTAGTAGCCGGGACTAGCGGGAGAACTGGTGAGCAGTTCTTC.

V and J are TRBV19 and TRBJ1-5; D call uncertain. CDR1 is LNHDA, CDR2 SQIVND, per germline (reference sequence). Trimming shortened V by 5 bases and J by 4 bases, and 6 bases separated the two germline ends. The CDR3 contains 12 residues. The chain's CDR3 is CASSFRNQPQHF. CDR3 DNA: TGTGCCAGTAGTTTCAGAAATCAGCCCCAGCATTTT. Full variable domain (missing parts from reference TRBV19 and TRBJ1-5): DGGITQSPKYLFRKEGQNVTLSCEQNLNHDAMYWYRQDPGQGLRLIYYSQIVNDFQKGDIAEGYSVSREKKESFPLTVTSAQKNPTAFYLCASSFRNQPQHFGDGTRLSIL.

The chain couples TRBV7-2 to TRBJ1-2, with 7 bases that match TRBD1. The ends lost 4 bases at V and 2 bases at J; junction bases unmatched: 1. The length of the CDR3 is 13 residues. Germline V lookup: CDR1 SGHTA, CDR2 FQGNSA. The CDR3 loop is CASSWDSNYGYTF. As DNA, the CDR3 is TGTGCCAGCAGCTGGGACAGCAACTATGGCTACACCTTC.

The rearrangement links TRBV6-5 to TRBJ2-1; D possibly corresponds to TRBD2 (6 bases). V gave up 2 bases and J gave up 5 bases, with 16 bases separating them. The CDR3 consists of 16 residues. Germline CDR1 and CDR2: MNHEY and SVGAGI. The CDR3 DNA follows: TGTGCCAGCAGTTACGCCGTGGGAGGTTACAACAATGAGCAGTTCTTC. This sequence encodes CASSYAVGGYNNEQFF.

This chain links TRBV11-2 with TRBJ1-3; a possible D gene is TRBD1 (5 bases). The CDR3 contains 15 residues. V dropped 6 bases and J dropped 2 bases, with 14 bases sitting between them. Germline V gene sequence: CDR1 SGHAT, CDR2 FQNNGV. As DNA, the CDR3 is TGTGCCAGCAGATCTCTCCGGGGGGCTGGAAACACCATATATTTT. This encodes CASRSLRGAGNTIYF.

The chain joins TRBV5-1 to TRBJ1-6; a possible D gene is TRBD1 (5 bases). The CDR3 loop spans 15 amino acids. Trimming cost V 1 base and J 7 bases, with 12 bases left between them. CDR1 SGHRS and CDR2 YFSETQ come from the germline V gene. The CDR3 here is CASSLTGTANSPLHF. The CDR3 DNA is TGCGCCAGCAGCTTGACCGGGACGGCAAATTCACCCCTCCACTTT. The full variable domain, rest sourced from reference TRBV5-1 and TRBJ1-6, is KAGVTQTPRYLIKTRGQQVTLSCSPISGHRSVSWYQQTPGQGLQFLFEYFSETQRNKGNFPGRFSGRQFSNSRSEMNVSTLELGDSALYLCASSLTGTANSPLHFGNGTRLTVT.

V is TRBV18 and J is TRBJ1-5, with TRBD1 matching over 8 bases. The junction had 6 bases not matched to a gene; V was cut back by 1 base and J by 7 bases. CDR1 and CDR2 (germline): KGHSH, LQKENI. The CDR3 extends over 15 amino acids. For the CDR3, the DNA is TGTGCCAGCTCACCACGCCAGGGGGCGGGCCAGCCCCAGCATTTT. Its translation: CASSPRQGAGQPQHF.

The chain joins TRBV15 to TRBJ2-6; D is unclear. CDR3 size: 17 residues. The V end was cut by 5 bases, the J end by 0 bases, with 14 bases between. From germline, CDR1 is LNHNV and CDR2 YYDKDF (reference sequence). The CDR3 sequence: CATSPSFDFSGANVLTF. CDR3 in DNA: TGTGCCACCAGCCCCAGTTTCGACTTCTCTGGGGCCAACGTCCTGACTTTC.